The present T cell receptor beta chain was sequenced within a study of blood T cell repertoires in COVID-19. Study in general: COVID-19 samples, acute and convalescent, were from the United States, Italy and Spain. T cells, B-cell-depleted T cells, or PBMCs supplied cDNA or gDNA.

Original handling: From reference gene primer amplification, estimates of nucleated cell counts were derived. Profiled with immunoSEQ multiplex PCR; TCRdb holds only in-frame clones, not every one. The D gene and trimming were derived from the DNA, and the V and J assignments and clone size from that table. There are 150,000 to 170,000 clones in the sample; 70% to 85% occur only once, and roughly 0.6% lies in the top ten. The CDR3 contains 10 residues. V dropped 3 bases and J dropped 11 bases, with 7 bases sitting between them. The sequencing sample was made of peripheral blood. The chain combines TRBV12-3 or TRBV12-4 with TRBJ1-2; D call uncertain. The TCR originated in a man aged 55-75 years with COVID-19, enrolled during active disease. CDR3 nucleotide sequence: TGTGCCAGCAGTTTTAAATCTTACACCTTC. Amino acids: CASSFKSYTF.